This T cell receptor (beta chain) was obtained from a study of glioma-infiltrating T cells after dendritic cell vaccination. The repertoire was sequenced with immunoSEQ multiplex PCR; TCRdb's copy has only in-frame clones and lacks some. The data contain about 63,000 clones, 85% of them singletons. Time point noted: after dendritic cell vaccination, including at tumor progression/relapse. The material sequenced was blood, taken after dendritic cell vaccination. The clonotype originates from a human donor with glioblastoma.

As DNA, the CDR3 is TGTGCCTGGACCCGACTAGCGGCGGGCAATGAGCAGTTCTTC. It encodes CAWTRLAAGNEQFF. This rearrangement joins TRBV30 to TRBJ2-1; 9 bases align to TRBD2. The CDR3 totals 14 residues. J was trimmed by 6 bases and V by 4 bases; bases with no gene match: 7. Germline lookup yields CDR1 GTSNPN and CDR2 SVGIG (reference sequence).